The present T cell receptor (beta chain) was sequenced within a study of T cell changes during pregnancy in multiple sclerosis (dated by TCRdb to the late 2010s). Background on the whole study: The study examined how the T cell repertoire changed over the course of pregnancy in women with multiple sclerosis.

Worth noting for this clone: Its antigen remains unidentified. There are no base qualities to consult, and no much larger clone falls within one base.

The library was made by the immunoSEQ multiplex PCR assay. TCRdb stores this immuneACCESS table with in-frame sequences only. Part of the clones is absent; in the studies checked, under half of the shortfall reflects unresolved V genes, and no reason is known for the rest. The table for this sample lists over 50,000 clones; 92% of them were counted only once. The ten largest clonotypes hold about 0.25% of the sample. Germline trimming amounts to 0 bases on V and 1 base on J, with 5 as the count of junction bases outside the gene matches. There are 18 amino acids in the CDR3, from cysteine to phenylalanine inclusive. Only the CDR3 region is kept as DNA, spanning 54 bases read in frame from base 1. The germline V gene sets CDR1 to MNHNS and CDR2 to SASEGT.

This chain is built from TRBV6-1 and TRBJ2-7; TRBD2 matches 14 bases in the middle. The sequencing used CD4+ T cells from peripheral blood mononuclear cells, collected in the third trimester of pregnancy. The TCR sequence derives from a female donor with multiple sclerosis, enrolled in a pregnancy study. The CDR3: CASSEAWGLAGVSYEQYF. The bases are TGTGCCAGCAGTGAAGCGTGGGGACTAGCGGGGGTATCCTACGAGCAGTACTTC.